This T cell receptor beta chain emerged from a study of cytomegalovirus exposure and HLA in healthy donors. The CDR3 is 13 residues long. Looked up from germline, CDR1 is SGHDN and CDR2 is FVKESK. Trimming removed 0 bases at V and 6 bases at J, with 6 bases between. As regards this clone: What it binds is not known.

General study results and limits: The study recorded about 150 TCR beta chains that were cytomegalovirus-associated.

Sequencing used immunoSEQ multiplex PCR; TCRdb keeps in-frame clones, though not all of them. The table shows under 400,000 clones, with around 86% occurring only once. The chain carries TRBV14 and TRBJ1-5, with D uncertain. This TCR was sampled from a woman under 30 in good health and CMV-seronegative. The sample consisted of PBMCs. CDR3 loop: CASSQDLGQPQHF. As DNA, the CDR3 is TGTGCCAGCAGCCAAGATCTAGGTCAGCCCCAGCATTTT. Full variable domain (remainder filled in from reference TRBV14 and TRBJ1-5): EAGVTQFPSHSVIEKGQTVTLRCDPISGHDNLYWYRRVMGKEIKFLLHFVKESKQDESGMPNNRFLAERTGGTYSTLKVQPAELEDSGVYFCASSQDLGQPQHFGDGTRLSIL.